A single sample gave rise to the 15 T cell receptor beta chains below, sequenced in a study of T cells in localized non-small cell lung cancer. Sequenced by immunoSEQ multiplex PCR; TCRdb stores in-frame clones only, minus some. The table includes about 23,000 clones, 90% detected once. Sequences were derived from peripheral blood, sampled before any cancer treatment. The receptors originated from a woman aged 35-70 years with stage I lung adenocarcinoma.

The rearrangement uses TRBV19 and TRBJ2-1, with D possibly called TRBD1 or TRBD2 (7 bases each). This CDR3 region has 17 residues. V was pared by 1 base and J by 9 bases, with 22 bases between. In germline, CDR1 is LNHDA, CDR2 SQIVND (reference sequence). The CDR3 loop reads CASSIGPLGRGQLEQFF. CDR3 DNA: TGTGCCAGTAGTATAGGCCCCTTAGGGAGGGGGCAACTTGAGCAGTTCTTC.

In its sample, this clone was seen a few times. The genes are TRBV7-2 and TRBJ2-7, with TRBD1 matching over 8 bases. The CDR3 is made up of 14 amino acids. The V segment lost 5 bases and the J segment 3 bases; nucleotides outside the gene matches: 6. Germline V gene lookup returns CDR1 SGHTA and CDR2 FQGNSA. The CDR3 DNA is TGTGCCAGCAGCCCGGGACAGGTAATCTACGAGCAGTACTTC. It specifies CASSPGQVIYEQYF.

This clone was recorded once. The gene calls are TRBV28 and TRBJ2-7; no clear D. The germline V gene has CDR1 MDHEN and CDR2 SYDVKM. Trimming took off 8 bases at V and 3 bases at J, with 17 bases between the two ends. The CDR3 is made up of 14 amino acids. CDR3 coding DNA: TGTGCCAGCGGAAGCGCTCGGGTCTACTACGAGCAGTACTTC. Translation gives CASGSARVYYEQYF.

In regard to this clone: Sequence at one end of the junction differs from germline and may be a read error. The chain carries TRBV28 and TRBJ2-7; D is perhaps TRBD1 or TRBD2 (5 bases each). Per the germline V gene, CDR1 is MDHEN and CDR2 is SYDVKM. The CDR3 runs 13 residues. The CDR3 bases are TGTGCCAGCAGTTCCCCCTCATTTGGGACGGGGTTCTTC. Translated: CASSSPSFGTGFF.

This clone was recorded a few times. The chain combines TRBV30 with TRBJ1-1; D gene unclear. CDR3 length: 13 residues. The ends were cut back, 2 bases at V and 1 base at J, with 8 bases in the middle. Germline V CDR1 and CDR2: GTSNPN, SVGIG (reference sequence). In DNA, the CDR3 is TGTGCCTGGAGTAGTCAGGAGAACACTGAAGCTTTCTTT. Residues: CAWSSQENTEAFF.

V usage is TRBV5-6 and J usage is TRBJ2-1; 10 bases line up with TRBD1. V lost 3 bases to trimming and J lost 6 bases; unmatched junction nucleotides: 3. The germline V gene has CDR1 SGHDT and CDR2 YYEEEE. This CDR3 contains 14 residues. The CDR3 sequence is CASSWDRGRNEQFF. The CDR3 region has the DNA TGTGCCAGCAGCTGGGACAGGGGCCGCAATGAGCAGTTCTTC. Based on the CDR3 plus reference TRBV5-6 and TRBJ2-1, the full variable domain is DAGVTQSPTHLIKTRGQQVTLRCSPKSGHDTVSWYQQALGQGPQFIFQYYEEEERQRGNFPDRFSGHQFPNYSSELNVNALLLGDSALYLCASSWDRGRNEQFFGPGTRLTVL.

The chain employs TRBV10-1 and TRBJ2-7; 7 positions agree with TRBD2. Germline lookup yields CDR1 WNHNN and CDR2 SYGVQD (reference sequence). Trimming cost V 0 bases and J 6 bases; bases outside gene matches: 8. This CDR3 has 15 amino acids. The CDR3 sequence is CASSESGSGLGEQYF. The CDR3 DNA is TGCGCCAGCAGTGAGTCGGGTAGCGGGCTAGGCGAGCAGTACTTC.

The chain uses TRBV5-1 and TRBJ1-1, with unresolved D. This CDR3 has 14 amino acids. V lost 0 bases and J lost 2, with 8 bases in between. CDR1 and CDR2 from the germline V gene are SGHRS and YFSETQ. CDR3 amino acids: CASSLEAGNTEAFF. DNA for the CDR3: TGCGCCAGCAGCTTGGAGGCGGGCAACACTGAAGCTTTCTTT.

Only a few counts were recorded for this clone. The V and J genes are TRBV30 and TRBJ2-1; D may be TRBD1 (6 bases). V lost 1 base, J lost 0 bases, and 7 bases lay in between. The CDR3 sequence is 14 residues long. Germline V lookup: CDR1 GTSNPN, CDR2 SVGIG (reference sequence). CDR3 region: CAWSGGGSYNEQFF. The DNA for the CDR3 is TGTGCCTGGAGTGGAGGGGGCTCCTACAATGAGCAGTTCTTC.

The J gene is TRBJ2-1, the V gene TRBV6-6; no clear D. The CDR3 runs to 14 residues. V lost 5 bases and J lost 2, with 10 bases in between. Germline V gives CDR1 MNHNY, CDR2 SVGAGI (reference sequence). CDR3 nucleotides: TGTGCCAGCAGTACAGCCAGCCCCTACAATGAGCAGTTCTTC. Translation: CASSTASPYNEQFF.

The count of this clone is one. This chain connects TRBV7-8 to TRBJ1-5; tentatively, D is TRBD1 (6 bases). The CDR3 runs to 16 residues. Germline-derived CDR1 and CDR2 are SGHVS and FQNEAQ. V was clipped by 5 bases and J by 7 bases, with 21 bases between them. The CDR3 DNA reads as TGTGCCAGCAGCCCCCGGGCGGGTACCCAGGGGCAGCCCCAGCATTTT. Amino acid sequence: CASSPRAGTQGQPQHF.

This clone was seen once. Other nucleotide sequences from this sample produce the same CDR3. The chain employs TRBV5-1 and TRBJ1-1; D is ambiguous. Between the trimmed V and J ends, which lost 3 bases and 0 bases, there was a span of 9 bases. The CDR3 extends over 14 amino acids. Germline loops: CDR1 SGHRS, CDR2 YFSETQ. Here the CDR3 DNA reads TGCGCCAGCAGCTATGGGCTACTGAACACTGAAGCTTTCTTT. Protein product: CASSYGLLNTEAFF.

The V call is TRBV18, the J call TRBJ2-2; no clear D. CDR1 and CDR2 from the germline V gene are KGHSH and LQKENI. This CDR3 is 15 amino acids long. Deletions cut 2 bases from V and 4 bases from J, with 11 bases between. Here the CDR3 reads CASSPSSDITGELFF. The CDR3 nucleotides are TGTGCCAGCTCACCAAGTTCAGATATCACCGGGGAGCTGTTTTTT.

This clone came up once. J is TRBJ1-5 and V is TRBV7-9; 8 bases line up with TRBD1. The CDR3 sequence is 14 residues long. Trimming removed 5 bases from V and 1 base from J; junction bases left unmatched: 1. Germline V gives CDR1 SEHNR, CDR2 FQNEAQ (reference sequence). The CDR3 DNA reads as TGTGCCAGCAGCCACAGGGGGAGCAATCAGCCCCAGCATTTT. Translating gives CASSHRGSNQPQHF.

The genes are TRBV7-8 and TRBJ2-4; D may match TRBD1 or TRBD2 (6 bases each). CDR3 size: 14 residues. Trimming removed 11 bases from V and 4 bases from J, with 18 bases in between. Looked up from germline, CDR1 is SGHVS and CDR2 is FQNEAQ. The CDR3 region has the DNA TGTGCCGCACAAGGGGGGCAGGAGAAAAACATTCAGTACTTC. It is translated as CAAQGGQEKNIQYF.